This is a list of T cell receptor beta chains from one sample in a study of blood T cells in healthy people across ages. TCRdb reprocessed the 5' RACE reads with MiXCR, giving one entry per CDR3 protein. The sample shows around 780,000 distinct CDR3 sequences, more than 55% of them seen only once. The sample was blood. All receptors derive from a middle-aged man in good health. Both conserved end residues are part of each CDR3. D genes are given only for firm matches. Part of the rows lack a size; the others show once, few, many or a class for expanded clones.

D,size,V,J,DNA,CDR3
.,.,TRBV28,TRBJ2-7,TGTGCCAGCAGCCACTATTTGGGAGTCCTTGGCTACGAGCAGTACTTC,CASSHYLGVLGYEQYF
.,.,TRBV27,TRBJ2-1,TGTGCCAGCAGCACGGGCGGCAAACACTACAATGAGCAGTTCTTC,CASSTGGKHYNEQFF
TRBD1,many,TRBV28,TRBJ2-7,TGTGCCAGCACCTGGGGACAGTCCTCCTACGAGCAGTACTTC,CASTWGQSSYEQYF
.,.,TRBV7-2,TRBJ2-7,TGTGCCAGCAGCTTAAACCCGGGAAGAGGGGAGCAGTACTTC,CASSLNPGRGEQYF
.,.,TRBV21-1,TRBJ2-1,TGTGCCAGCAGCGCCCCGGGACACCTAAGATATGAGCAGTTCTTC,CASSAPGHLRYEQFF
.,.,TRBV21-1,TRBJ1-3,TGTGCCAGCAGCAAAGGGGGACAGGGGGCCGGAAACACCATATATTTT,CASSKGGQGAGNTIYF
.,.,TRBV2,TRBJ2-1,TGTGCCAGCCCCCCATTTACAGGGAGCAATGAGCAGTTCTTC,CASPPFTGSNEQFF
.,.,TRBV5-5,TRBJ1-2,TGTGCCAGCAGCCCAACAACAGAGCTATATGGCTACACCTTC,CASSPTTELYGYTF
.,.,TRBV27,TRBJ2-2,TGTGCCAGCATTTTTAAAACCGGGGAGCTGTTTTTT,CASIFKTGELFF
.,.,TRBV29-1,TRBJ1-2,TGCAGCTTCTCGGAGGGAAGGGGCTACACCTTC,CSFSEGRGYTF
.,.,TRBV20-1,TRBJ2-5,TGCAGTGCTACCCATTTGGGGGCTAATAGACGGAAAGAGACCCAGTACTTC,CSATHLGANRRKETQYF
TRBD2,few,TRBV29-1,TRBJ2-1,TGCAGCGTTGGATCTGTTGCGGCTAGCGGCAATGAGCAGTTCTTC,CSVGSVAASGNEQFF
TRBD2,.,TRBV20-1,TRBJ2-5,TGCAGTGCTGGAAAGACTAGCGGGGGTACCGGGACCCAGTACTTC,CSAGKTSGGTGTQYF
TRBD1,.,TRBV27,TRBJ1-5,TGTGCCAGCACCTTGACAGGGGGTAATCAGCCCCAGCATTTT,CASTLTGGNQPQHF
TRBD2,.,TRBV14,TRBJ2-3,TGTGCCAGCAGCCAAGATCTGGCTAGCGGGACACCTAGCACAGATACGCAGTATTTT,CASSQDLASGTPSTDTQYF
.,.,TRBV28,TRBJ1-2,TGTGCCAGCAGTTCGTCGGCGGGGTCTCTTGCCTATGGCTACACCTTC,CASSSSAGSLAYGYTF
.,.,TRBV2,TRBJ1-6,TGTGCCAGCAGGGGAACGACGGAAAATTCACCCCTCCACTTT,CASRGTTENSPLHF
.,.,TRBV7-3,TRBJ2-7,TGTGCCAGCAGCCCCCCCGGACAGCTAACCTACGAGCAGTACTTC,CASSPPGQLTYEQYF
.,.,TRBV28,TRBJ2-1,TGTGCCAGCAGTTCCGCTACTTTCGCCTACAATGAGCAGTTCTTC,CASSSATFAYNEQFF
TRBD2,.,TRBV7-9,TRBJ2-7,TGTGCCAGCAGCTTAGTGGACACGGGAGGGAACTACGAGCAGTACTTC,CASSLVDTGGNYEQYF
.,.,TRBV6-5,TRBJ1-2,TGTGCCAGCAGAGGGACGGGACGGGGGAACTATGGCTACACCTTC,CASRGTGRGNYGYTF
.,.,TRBV5-1,TRBJ2-3,TGCGCCAGCAGCCACGTAACCAGCGGAGCAGATACGCAGTATTTT,CASSHVTSGADTQYF
.,.,TRBV5-6,TRBJ1-5,TGTGCCAGCAGCCTCCGGGCTGGCGCGGGCAATCAGCCCCAGCATTTT,CASSLRAGAGNQPQHF
.,few,TRBV3-1,TRBJ1-2,TGTGCCAGCAGCCAAGACCCGGCCCTCGGTTATGGCTACACCTTC,CASSQDPALGYGYTF
.,.,TRBV20-1,TRBJ2-1,TGCAGTGCTAGAGATGGGACCGAGCAGTTCTTC,CSARDGTEQFF
.,few,TRBV28,TRBJ2-4,TGTGCCAGCAGACCGGCAGGAGTAGCCAAAAACATTCAGTACTTC,CASRPAGVAKNIQYF
TRBD2,.,TRBV5-5,TRBJ2-1,TGTGCCAGCAGCTTGGCCGTCAGCGGGAGAGGAAATGAGCAGTTCTTC,CASSLAVSGRGNEQFF
.,few,TRBV9,TRBJ2-5,TGTGCCAGCAGCGTAGACGGGGTCCAAGAGACCCAGTACTTC,CASSVDGVQETQYF
.,few,TRBV27,TRBJ1-2,TGTGCCAGCAGTCTCGATATTTTCCCCCCCCCGGATGGCTACACCTTC,CASSLDIFPPPDGYTF
TRBD1,.,TRBV10-3,TRBJ1-2,TGTGCCATCAGTGAGGGACAGGCTGGGGGCTATGGCTACACCTTC,CAISEGQAGGYGYTF
.,.,TRBV20-1,TRBJ2-5,TGCAGTGCTACTCCGGGCGTCGGAGAGACCCAGTACTTC,CSATPGVGETQYF
.,.,TRBV24-1,TRBJ2-3,TGTGCCACCAGTGATTTGGGTACTAGCAGATCCCGCACAGATACGCAGTATTTT,CATSDLGTSRSRTDTQYF
.,few,TRBV12-3/TRBV12-4,TRBJ1-6,TGTGCCAGCAGTTTACGGAGGGGGGATTCACCCCTCCACTTT,CASSLRRGDSPLHF
TRBD2,once,TRBV6-1,TRBJ2-4,TGTGCCAGCAGGTTGGAAGAGCGGGGGGGCCCCAAAAACATTCAGTACTTC,CASRLEERGGPKNIQYF
.,.,TRBV29-1,TRBJ2-6,TGCAGCGTTGAAGAAGGTGTGGCAGCTGGGGCCAACGTCCTGACTTTC,CSVEEGVAAGANVLTF
TRBD2,.,TRBV7-2,TRBJ2-1,TGTGCCAGCACCTCTCCCGGGAGGGTCAATGAGCAGTTCTTC,CASTSPGRVNEQFF
TRBD2,.,TRBV5-1,TRBJ2-1,TGCGCCAGCAGCGAGGGGACTAGCGGGAGCAAAGCAGGCAGTGAGCAGTTCTTC,CASSEGTSGSKAGSEQFF
TRBD1,.,TRBV14,TRBJ2-7,TGTGCCAGCAGCCCGGACAGGGTTGGGAACGAGCAGTACTTC,CASSPDRVGNEQYF
.,.,TRBV2,TRBJ2-5,TGTGCCAGCAGTGTATCGGGGGTGAGGCAAGAGACCCAGTACTTC,CASSVSGVRQETQYF
TRBD2,few,TRBV7-9,TRBJ2-3,TGTGCCAGCAGCTTAGTTTGGTCGGCTAGCGGAACTAGCACAGATACGCAGTATTTT,CASSLVWSASGTSTDTQYF
.,.,TRBV5-1,TRBJ1-4,TGCGCCAGCAGCTATACAACTAATGAAAAACTGTTTTTT,CASSYTTNEKLFF
.,.,TRBV29-1,TRBJ2-1,TGCAGCTCCTCAAATCGAGTCGGGAGCAATGAGCAGTTCTTC,CSSSNRVGSNEQFF
.,.,TRBV6-2/TRBV6-3,TRBJ2-7,TGTGCCAGCAGTTACTCGCTCGGGACCTCTATACCGCAGTACTTC,CASSYSLGTSIPQYF
.,.,TRBV7-2,TRBJ2-7,TGTGCCAGCAGCTCAGGGGTTTGCGAGCAGTACTTC,CASSSGVCEQYF
.,.,TRBV20-1,TRBJ1-4,TGCAGTGCCCGTCCGGGGGCGGATGAAAAACTGTTTTTT,CSARPGADEKLFF
TRBD1,few,TRBV7-2,TRBJ2-7,TGTGCCAGCAGCTCAAGGCAGGGGGTCGCGCGGCAGTACTTT,CASSSRQGVARQYF
.,.,TRBV5-8,TRBJ1-2,TGTGCCAGCAGCCTTATAGACAGTGGCTACACCTTC,CASSLIDSGYTF
.,.,TRBV7-3,TRBJ1-4,TGTGCCAGCAGCTTATACGCACAGGGAACTGCAACTAATGAAAAACTGTTTTTT,CASSLYAQGTATNEKLFF
.,.,TRBV29-1,TRBJ1-1,TGCAGCGTTGAATGGCGGGAGAACACTGAAGCTTTCTTT,CSVEWRENTEAFF
.,.,TRBV29-1,TRBJ2-5,TGCAGCATACTAGGGAGCAGCCGAGAGACCCAGTACTTC,CSILGSSRETQYF
TRBD2,.,TRBV10-3,TRBJ2-7,TGTGCCATCAGTGAGCGTCTAGCGGTTTCTGACGAGCAGTACTTC,CAISERLAVSDEQYF
.,.,TRBV2,TRBJ2-7,TGTGCCAGCACCATTGAGATTCCCCCCTACGAGCAGTACTTC,CASTIEIPPYEQYF